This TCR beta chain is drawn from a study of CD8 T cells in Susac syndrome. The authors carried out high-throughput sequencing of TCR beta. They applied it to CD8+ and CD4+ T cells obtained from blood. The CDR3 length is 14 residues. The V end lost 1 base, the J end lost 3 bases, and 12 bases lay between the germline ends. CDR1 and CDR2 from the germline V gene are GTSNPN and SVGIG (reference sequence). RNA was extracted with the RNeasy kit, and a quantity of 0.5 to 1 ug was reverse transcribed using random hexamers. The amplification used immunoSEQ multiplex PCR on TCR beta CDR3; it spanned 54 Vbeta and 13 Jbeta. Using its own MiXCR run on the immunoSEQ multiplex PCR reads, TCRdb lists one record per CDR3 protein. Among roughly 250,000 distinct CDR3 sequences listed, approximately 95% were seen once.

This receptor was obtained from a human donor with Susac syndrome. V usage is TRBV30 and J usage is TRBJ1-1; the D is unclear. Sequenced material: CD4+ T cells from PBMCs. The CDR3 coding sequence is TGTGCCTGGAGTGCCGATCTGGAGGACACTGAAGCTTTCTTT. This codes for CAWSADLEDTEAFF.